This TCR beta chain was captured in a study of blood T cell repertoires in COVID-19. Overall study context: Material from acute and convalescent COVID-19 was sourced from the United States, Italy and Spain. In each case, the material was cDNA or gDNA derived from T cells, B-cell-depleted T cells, or PBMCs.

Original analysis: Reference gene primer amplification yielded estimated nucleated cell counts. The assay was immunoSEQ multiplex PCR, and TCRdb's table has in-frame clones only and misses some. V, J and clone size are taken as reported in that table, and D and trimming were inferred from the DNA itself. The sample lists roughly 60,000 clones; more than 80% were seen once. Unmatched junction bases numbered 7, after V lost 1 base and J lost 15 bases. Germline V lookup: CDR1 MGHRA, CDR2 YSYEKL. The CDR3 length is 13 residues. The sample taken for sequencing was peripheral blood. The chain links TRBV4-1 to TRBJ2-1, with TRBD2 matching 9 bases. This receptor was obtained from an elderly woman with active COVID-19. The CDR3 spells CASSQGLAGWLFF. CDR3 nucleotides: TGCGCCAGCAGCCAAGGCCTAGCGGGGTGGCTGTTCTTC.